One and the same sample provided the 21 T cell receptor beta chains below, sequenced in a study of CD8 T cells in Susac syndrome. Random hexamers served to reverse transcribe roughly 0.45 to 1 ug RNA. Using its own MiXCR run on the immunoSEQ multiplex PCR reads, TCRdb lists one record per CDR3 protein. The top ten clones hold 0.12% of a sample with about 180,000 distinct CDR3 sequences, around 94% of them seen once. Sequencing was done on a sample of CD4+ T cells from PBMCs. The receptors were sampled from a human donor with Susac syndrome.

The sample holds a few counts of this clonotype. This chain links TRBV6-1 with TRBJ1-2; perhaps TRBD1 as D (6 bases). The CDR3 runs 13 residues. The V end lost 6 bases, the J end lost 3 bases, and 11 bases lay between the germline ends. Germline V gives CDR1 MNHNS, CDR2 SASEGT. The CDR3 loop reads CASRPGTHYGYTF. The CDR3 DNA reads as TGTGCCAGCAGACCCGGGACACACTATGGCTACACCTTC.

This chain links TRBV5-1 with TRBJ2-1; D gene uncertain. Germline-derived CDR1 and CDR2 are SGHRS and YFSETQ. Trimming left V 0 bases short and J 9 bases short, with 13 bases between. CDR3 length equals 14 residues. The CDR3 DNA reads TGCGCCAGCAGCTTGGAGGCAGGAGAATTTGAGCAGTTCTTC. This sequence encodes CASSLEAGEFEQFF. Full variable domain (outside the CDR3, taken from reference TRBV5-1 and TRBJ2-1): KAGVTQTPRYLIKTRGQQVTLSCSPISGHRSVSWYQQTPGQGLQFLFEYFSETQRNKGNFPGRFSGRQFSNSRSEMNVSTLELGDSALYLCASSLEAGEFEQFFGPGTRLTVL.

The chain combines TRBV6-5 with TRBJ1-3, with D possibly TRBD1 on 5 matching bases. The ends were cut back, 0 bases at V and 0 bases at J, with 12 bases in the middle. Germline lookup yields CDR1 MNHEY and CDR2 SVGAGI. The CDR3 loop spans 17 amino acids. CDR3 in DNA: TGTGCCAGCAGTTACTCATCCAGGGCAAACTCTGGAAACACCATATATTTT. It codes for CASSYSSRANSGNTIYF.

The rearrangement links TRBV6-2 or TRBV6-3 to TRBJ2-6; 9 bases agree with TRBD1. Losses at the gene ends were 6 bases for V and 2 bases for J; bases not matched to a gene: 8. This CDR3 has 17 residues. Looked up from germline, CDR1 is MNHEY and CDR2 is SVGEGT. The CDR3 sequence: CASSPDRGGAGANVLTF. The DNA of the CDR3 is TGTGCCAGCAGCCCCGACAGGGGGGGGGCTGGGGCCAACGTCCTGACTTTC.

This sequence joins TRBV24-1 and TRBJ1-5; D unresolved. The CDR3 covers 14 residues. The V end was cut by 3 bases, the J end by 2 bases, with 7 bases between. The germline V gene encodes CDR1 KGHDR and CDR2 SFDVKD. The CDR3 region is CATSDSHGNQPQHF. Written as DNA, the CDR3 is TGTGCCACCAGTGATAGCCACGGCAATCAGCCCCAGCATTTT.

This chain joins TRBV10-3 and TRBJ2-1; D call uncertain. V lost 4 bases and J lost 10, with 11 bases in between. Per germline, CDR1 ENHRY and CDR2 SYGVKD. CDR3 length equals 12 residues. The CDR3 nucleotides read TGTGCCATCAGTGGGACCTCCGGGGAGCAGTTCTTC. Its translation: CAISGTSGEQFF.

The gene calls are TRBV30 and TRBJ2-3; D possibly corresponds to TRBD1 (5 bases). The CDR3 totals 15 residues. CDR1 GTSNPN and CDR2 SVGIG come from the germline V gene (reference sequence). V gave up 7 bases and J gave up 4 bases, with 21 bases separating them. CDR3 loop: CAYERAGKGADTQYF. In DNA form, the CDR3 reads TGTGCCTATGAGCGCGCCGGTAAAGGGGCAGATACGCAGTATTTT.

The chain couples TRBV6-6 to TRBJ1-2, with a weak D call TRBD1 (6 bases). The CDR3 length is 15 residues. Germline loops: CDR1 MNHNY, CDR2 SVGAGI (reference sequence). The V gene lost 7 bases and the J gene lost 4 bases, with 19 bases spanning the gap. The CDR3 is CASNDRSRGGYGYTF. As DNA, the CDR3 is TGTGCCAGCAATGACAGGTCCCGCGGGGGCTATGGCTACACCTTC.

This rearrangement joins TRBV25-1 to TRBJ1-2; the D is unclear. Germline-derived CDR1 and CDR2 are MGHDK and SYGVNS. The germline V and J ends were trimmed by 4 bases and 10 bases, with 16 bases remaining between them. The CDR3 runs 13 residues. For the CDR3, the DNA is TGTGCCAGCAGTGTCCGGGAAACTCGGGACTACACCTTC. Protein: CASSVRETRDYTF.

This rearrangement joins TRBV20-1 to TRBJ2-3; 16 bases line up with TRBD2. Unmatched junction bases numbered 7, after V lost 3 bases and J lost 4 bases. CDR1 and CDR2 (germline): DFQATT, SNEGSKA (reference sequence). CDR3 size: 17 residues. The CDR3 protein is CSASGTSGGAGADTQYF. The CDR3 DNA follows: TGCAGTGCTAGTGGGACTAGCGGGGGGGCCGGCGCAGATACGCAGTATTTT.

The chain combines TRBV4-1 with TRBJ2-5; D unresolved. The length of the CDR3 is 14 residues. Germline values: CDR1 MGHRA, CDR2 YSYEKL. The V end was cut by 4 bases, the J end by 2 bases, with 11 bases between. The CDR3: CASSPLGKQETQYF. Here the CDR3 DNA reads TGCGCCAGCAGCCCCCTGGGGAAGCAAGAGACCCAGTACTTC.

The chain joins TRBV5-6 to TRBJ1-5; D is undetermined. The CDR3 is 14 amino acids. The germline V gene encodes CDR1 SGHDT and CDR2 YYEEEE. Trimming shortened V by 4 bases and J by 3 bases, and 11 bases separated the two germline ends. CDR3 DNA sequence: TGTGCCAGCAGCAATGACGGATACAATCAGCCCCAGCATTTT. Protein product: CASSNDGYNQPQHF. Filled out from reference TRBV5-6 and TRBJ1-5, the complete variable domain reads DAGVTQSPTHLIKTRGQQVTLRCSPKSGHDTVSWYQQALGQGPQFIFQYYEEEERQRGNFPDRFSGHQFPNYSSELNVNALLLGDSALYLCASSNDGYNQPQHFGDGTRLSIL.

V and J are TRBV19 and TRBJ1-1; perhaps TRBD1 as D (6 bases). V lost 10 bases, J lost 0 bases, and 12 bases lay in between. Germline values: CDR1 LNHDA, CDR2 SQIVND (reference sequence). The CDR3 contains 13 residues. CDR3 sequence (DNA): TGTGCCACCACAGGGAGGGTGAACACTGAAGCTTTCTTT. Protein product: CATTGRVNTEAFF.

The rearrangement links TRBV3-1 to TRBJ2-3; D is unresolved. V was trimmed by 2 bases and J by 2 bases, leaving 2 bases between them. The CDR3 spans 12 residues. CDR1 and CDR2 from the germline V gene are LGHDT and YNNKEL (reference sequence). CDR3 nucleotide sequence: TGTGCCAGCAGCCAATACACAGATACGCAGTATTTT. Translated, it gives CASSQYTDTQYF.

The chain recombines TRBV20-1 with TRBJ2-3, with 12 bases that match TRBD2. The CDR3 covers 16 residues. Germline CDR1 reads DFQATT; CDR2 reads SNEGSKA (reference sequence). The J segment lost 6 bases and the V segment lost 5 bases, leaving 12 bases of the junction unmatched. CDR3 region: CSAQREASGGVDTQYF. DNA for the CDR3: TGCAGTGCTCAGAGGGAGGCTAGCGGGGGGGTGGATACGCAGTATTTT.

The V gene is TRBV7-2, the J gene TRBJ1-2; D gene unclear. V lost 1 base to trimming and J lost 4 bases, with 10 bases between them. The CDR3 has 14 residues. The germline gives CDR1 SGHTA, CDR2 FQGNSA. This CDR3 is CASSLVWQTYGYTF. The DNA of the CDR3 is TGTGCCAGCAGCTTAGTGTGGCAGACCTATGGCTACACCTTC.

This chain links TRBV12-3 or TRBV12-4 with TRBJ1-2, with 7 positions matching TRBD1. V shed 6 bases, J shed 4 bases, and the junction held 5 bases outside the gene matches. The length of the CDR3 is 13 residues. CDR3 amino acids: CASREQGTYGYTF. Here the CDR3 DNA reads TGTGCCAGCAGAGAACAGGGGACCTATGGCTACACCTTC.

This chain joins TRBV6-5 and TRBJ2-1; a possible D gene is TRBD1 (6 bases). V was cut by 2 bases and J by 0 bases, with 14 bases left in between. Germline CDR1 is MNHEY and CDR2 is SVGAGI. The CDR3 totals 17 residues. CDR3 region: CASSYKRGKSSYNEQFF. CDR3 DNA sequence: TGTGCCAGCAGTTACAAAAGGGGGAAAAGCTCCTACAATGAGCAGTTCTTC.

The gene calls are TRBV9 and TRBJ2-5; a weak D match, TRBD2 (6 bases). The germline gives CDR1 SGDLS, CDR2 YYNGEE. The length of the CDR3 is 14 residues. Trimming stripped 4 bases from V and 2 bases from J, with 12 bases between. The CDR3: CASSPLGLQETQYF. The CDR3 DNA is TGTGCCAGCAGCCCTCTTGGACTACAAGAGACCCAGTACTTC. The full variable domain, its missing parts supplied by reference TRBV9 and TRBJ2-5, is DSGVTQTPKHLITATGQRVTLRCSPRSGDLSVYWYQQSLDQGLQFLIQYYNGEERAKGNILERFSAQQFPDLHSELNLSSLELGDSALYFCASSPLGLQETQYFGPGTRLLVL.

The gene calls are TRBV30 and TRBJ2-5; 16 positions agree with TRBD2. This CDR3 spans 13 amino acids. V lost 5 bases and J lost 10; bases outside the gene matches: 4. CDR1 and CDR2 from the germline V gene are GTSNPN and SVGIG (reference sequence). CDR3 protein: CAWGTSGGADQYF. CDR3 nucleotides: TGTGCCTGGGGGACTAGCGGGGGGGCGGACCAGTACTTC. The full variable domain, its missing parts supplied by reference TRBV30 and TRBJ2-5, is SQTIHQWPATLVQPVGSPLSLECTVEGTSNPNLYWYRQAAGRGLQLLFYSVGIGQISSEVPQNLSASRPQDRQFILSSKKLLLSDSGFYLCAWGTSGGADQYFGPGTRLLVL.

The chain is built from TRBV5-4 and TRBJ2-5, with 13 bases identical to TRBD2. V lost 3 bases, J lost 2 bases, and 4 bases stayed unmatched. CDR3 length: 16 amino acids. Germline V gene data show CDR1 as SGHNT and CDR2 as YYREEE (reference sequence). CDR3 nucleotides: TGTGCCAGCAGCTCCGGGACTAGCGGGGTTCAAGAGACCCAGTACTTC. Translation: CASSSGTSGVQETQYF. Variable domain in full (rest from reference TRBV5-4 and TRBJ2-5): ETGVTQSPTHLIKTRGQQVTLRCSSQSGHNTVSWYQQALGQGPQFIFQYYREEENGRGNFPPRFSGLQFPNYSSELNVNALELDDSALYLCASSSGTSGVQETQYFGPGTRLLVL.